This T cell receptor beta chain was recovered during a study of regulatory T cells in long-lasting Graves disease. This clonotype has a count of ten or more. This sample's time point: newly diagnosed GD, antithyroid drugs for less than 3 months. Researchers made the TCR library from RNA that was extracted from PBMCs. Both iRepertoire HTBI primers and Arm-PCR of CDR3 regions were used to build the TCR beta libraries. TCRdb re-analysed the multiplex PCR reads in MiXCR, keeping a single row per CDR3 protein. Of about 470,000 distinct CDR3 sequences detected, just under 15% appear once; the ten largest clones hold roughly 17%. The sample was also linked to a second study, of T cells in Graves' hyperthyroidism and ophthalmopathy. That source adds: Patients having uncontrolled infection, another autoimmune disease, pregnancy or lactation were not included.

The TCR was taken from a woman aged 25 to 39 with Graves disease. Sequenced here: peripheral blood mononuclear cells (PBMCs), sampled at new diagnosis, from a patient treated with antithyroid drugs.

The CDR3 sequence is CASTAWVSNQPQHF. As DNA, the CDR3 is TGTGCCAGCACCGCTTGGGTTAGCAATCAGCCCCAGCATTTT. This rearrangement joins TRBV2 to TRBJ1-5; D not certain. The CDR3 sequence is 14 residues long. The germline V gene has CDR1 SNHLY and CDR2 FYNNEI. V was pared by 7 bases and J by 0 bases, with 10 bases between. Using reference TRBV2 and TRBJ1-5 for the parts outside the CDR3, the full variable domain is EPEVTQTPSHQVTQMGQEVILRCVPISNHLYFYWYRQILGQKVEFLVSFYNNEISEKSEIFDDQFSVERPDGSNFTLKIRSTKLEDSAMYFCASTAWVSNQPQHFGDGTRLSIL.